This T cell receptor (beta chain) was recovered during a study of CD8 T cells in Susac syndrome (dated by TCRdb to between 2017 and 2020). As for the study more broadly: Whether CD8+ T cell activation and differentiation in Susac syndrome was antigen driven was tested using repertoire sequencing. Study-wide conclusions, independent of this receptor: The number of individuals in the TCR sequencing and HLA analysis was acknowledged as relatively small.

High-throughput TCR beta sequencing profiled peripheral blood CD8+ and CD4+ T cells from healthy donors, Susac syndrome patients and multiple sclerosis patients. The multiple sclerosis controls were treatment-naive patients who had stable or active relapsing-remitting disease and met the revised McDonald criteria. Bulk CD8+ and CD4+ T cells were purified by magnetic negative isolation, whereas CD8+ TEMRA cells were enriched by FACS. Blood was drawn into EDTA tubes, processed within 24 hours, and PBMCs were isolated by density gradient centrifugation. PBMCs intended for TCR sequencing were cryopreserved in liquid nitrogen and were subsequently thawed in a 37 degrees C water bath. A purity of at least 90% was achieved for sorted or isolated CD4+, CD8+ and CD8+ TEMRA cells. CDR1 and CDR2, looked up from the germline V gene (reference sequence), are SEHNR and FQNEAQ. The CDR3 measures 14 amino acids from cysteine to phenylalanine. Of the read, only the CDR3 DNA is kept; its 42 bases are in frame from base 1. Unmatched junction bases come to 5, with V trimmed by 5 bases and J by 4 bases.

RNA was extracted with the RNeasy kit and roughly 0.45 to 1 ug was reverse transcribed using random hexamers. The immunoSEQ multiplex PCR assay, covering 54 Vbeta and 13 Jbeta segments, was used to amplify TCR beta CDR3 regions. Bias from PCR amplification was corrected by using a synthetic template baseline for primer optimization and for computational correction. In the paper's pipeline: Reads were assigned to V, D and J genes according to IMGT and analyzed in immunoSEQ Analyzer, with only productive sequences retained. Clonality was computed as one minus Shannon entropy normalized by log2 of the number of productive unique sequences. Public and private clones were assessed among the 100 most prevalent clones of each patient and control. A clone was defined as Susac-specific if it was absent from the healthy and MS cohorts, from 1052 published viral clones and from other ImmuneACCESS disease sequences. TCRdb trimmed the raw reads at Q25, called clones with MiXCR and kept productive beta chains. All rows with the same CDR3 protein become a single entry with the most common DNA and genes. The authors' filters were not applied to this entry. This sample has about 210,000 distinct CDR3 sequences in its table, and about 96% of those were observed once. Roughly 0.09% of the sample is taken by the ten largest.

As to this clonotype: The target of this receptor is not known. The record has no base qualities; no much larger clone is one base away.

What was sequenced was CD4+ T cells from PBMCs. This sequence uses TRBV7-9 and TRBJ1-1; 9 of the junction bases match TRBD1. This TCR came from a human donor with multiple sclerosis. The CDR3 sequence is CASSRDRVSTEAFF. The DNA reads TGTGCCAGCAGCCGGGACAGGGTGAGCACTGAAGCTTTCTTT.